This T cell receptor (beta chain) comes out of a study of Ad26.COV2.S vaccination and SARS-CoV-2 variants (dated by TCRdb to the early 2020s). With respect to the entire study: TCRbeta repertoire sequencing was used to assess the specificity and breadth of SARS-CoV-2-reactive T cell receptors after Ad26.COV2.S vaccination. The TCR-sequenced set comprised approximately 30 samples: around 20 Ad26.COV2.S vaccine recipients, 5 placebo recipients and 8 SARS-CoV-2 convalescent individuals.

The immunoSEQ Assay was the method used to sequence TCRbeta CDR3 regions. After extraction, genomic DNA underwent amplification by bias-controlled multiplex PCR, followed by high-throughput sequencing. In the source study's methods: To quantify the absolute abundance of each unique TCRbeta CDR3 region, sequences were collapsed and filtered. Usable DNA was measured by amplifying reference genes present in all nucleated cells, and TCRbeta template counts were normalized to that usable DNA to estimate T cell fraction. Repertoire TCRs were annotated as SARS-CoV-2-specific by exact matching of V gene, CDR3 amino acid sequence and J gene to a known reactive TCR set. MIRA supplied the reference SARS-CoV-2 TCR set, which was filtered for enrichment in COVID-19-positive ImmuneCODE repertoires so that public or cross-reactive TCRs were removed. Drawing on the MIRA antigens, annotated TCRs were analysed further at the level of specific ORF or position within ORF. Depth was the summed frequency of annotated unique rearrangements, while breadth was defined as annotated unique rearrangements over total unique productive rearrangements. Group comparisons of TCR breadth used two-sided Wilcoxon rank-sum tests. TCRdb holds this immuneACCESS table with in-frame rearrangements only. Some clones are missing; in checked studies, unresolved V genes explain under half, and the rest has no known cause. That table is the source of V, J and clone size, and D and trimming were worked out from the DNA. The sample has under 150,000 clones on record, about nine tenths of them singletons. The ten largest account for 4% to 6% of the sample.

With regard to this clone: It lacks a known antigen. No much larger clonotype is one base removed from it; base qualities were not supplied.

General study outcomes and caveats: It was noted by the authors that total T cell responses may have been underestimated by the TCR breadth and depth analyses. Higher spike-specific TCR breadth was observed in Ad26.COV2.S recipients than in placebo recipients (P = 0.0014). After vaccination, substantial breadth of spike-specific CD8+ and CD4+ T cell responses was reported. Non-spike TCR breadth was comparable between vaccine and placebo recipients, consistent with the vaccine containing only spike.

Interpreted using the paper, the time point label stands for: individuals recovered from natural SARS-CoV-2 infection. Sequencing used peripheral blood, obtained after recovery from COVID-19. The TCR sequence derives from a human donor who had recovered from COVID-19.

In nucleotides, the sequence is TGTGCCAGCAGCCAAGGAAGGGACAGGGTTGGGGATGAAAAACTGTTTTTT. Protein translation: CASSQGRDRVGDEKLFF. The V gene is TRBV3-1 (or the pseudogene TRBV3-2) and the J gene is TRBJ1-4, and TRBD1 matches 9 of the central bases. CDR1 is given as LGHDT and CDR2 as YNNKEL, both from the germline V gene (reference sequence). Relative to germline, V is missing 1 base and J is missing 6 bases, with 9 bases of the junction outside any gene match. Measured from the cysteine to the phenylalanine, the CDR3 is 17 residues long. Solely the CDR3 DNA is kept, with 51 bases framed from the first base.